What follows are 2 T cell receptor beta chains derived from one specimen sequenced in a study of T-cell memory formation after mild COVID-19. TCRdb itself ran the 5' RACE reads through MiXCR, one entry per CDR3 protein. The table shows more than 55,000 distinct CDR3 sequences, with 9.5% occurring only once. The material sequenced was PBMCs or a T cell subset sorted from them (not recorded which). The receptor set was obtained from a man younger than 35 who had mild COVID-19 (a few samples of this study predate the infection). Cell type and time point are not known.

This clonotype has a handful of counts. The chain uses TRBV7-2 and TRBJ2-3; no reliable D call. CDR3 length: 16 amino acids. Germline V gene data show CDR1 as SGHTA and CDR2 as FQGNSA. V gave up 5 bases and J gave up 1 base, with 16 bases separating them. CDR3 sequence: CASSPLNVVGTDTQYF. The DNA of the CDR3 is TGTGCCAGCAGCCCGTTGAATGTGGTGGGCACAGATACGCAGTATTTT.

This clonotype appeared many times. This chain's CDR3 is CASSRTSGATDTQYF. The DNA for the CDR3 is TGTGCCAGCAGCCGGACTAGCGGGGCCACAGATACGCAGTATTTT. The V call is TRBV7-3, the J call TRBJ2-3, with 12 bases that match TRBD2. V shed 5 bases, J shed 2 bases, and the junction held 2 bases outside the gene matches. Germline V gene lookup returns CDR1 SGHTA and CDR2 FQGTGA. CDR3 length equals 15 residues.